This T cell receptor (beta chain) was sequenced during a study of PD-1 blockade in classical Hodgkin lymphoma. Study-wide findings and caveats: Although disease activity or prior therapy may be involved, causes of the repertoire differences remain undefined.

Time point given: newly diagnosed, previously untreated cHL patient sample. Purification of CD4+ T cells from thawed PBMCs was achieved by magnetic negative selection. Comparators were PBMCs taken from newly diagnosed, untreated classical Hodgkin lymphoma. This table comes from immunoSEQ multiplex PCR, and its TCRdb copy is limited to in-frame clones, with some not included. The sample contains tens of thousands of clones, 75% to 90% of which appear only once. The CDR3 is made up of 14 amino acids. V dropped 3 bases and J dropped 2 bases, with 10 bases sitting between them. Germline lookup yields CDR1 KGHSH and CDR2 LQKENI. For this clone: Its specificity is not known.

V and J are TRBV18 and TRBJ1-2; a possible D gene is TRBD1 (6 bases). Sequencing was done on a sample of CD4+ T cells from blood. This clonotype was obtained from a human donor with classical Hodgkin lymphoma. The CDR3 sequence is CASSPWTENYGYTF. The DNA for the CDR3 is TGTGCCAGCTCACCCTGGACAGAAAACTATGGCTACACCTTC. Combining the CDR3 with reference TRBV18 and TRBJ1-2 gives the whole variable domain NAGVMQNPRHLVRRRGQEARLRCSPMKGHSHVYWYRQLPEEGLKFMVYLQKENIIDESGMPKERFSAEFPKEGPSILRIQQVVRGDSAAYFCASSPWTENYGYTFGSGTRLTVV.